The rows below give T cell receptor beta chains drawn from one sample of a study of blood T cell repertoires in COVID-19. Clones were read by immunoSEQ multiplex PCR, and TCRdb kept only the in-frame ones, dropping some. The data contain 200,000 to 300,000 clones, 92% of them singletons. Source material: peripheral blood. All receptors come from a man aged 25-40 years with COVID-19, enrolled during active disease. The CDR3 runs from the conserved cysteine through the conserved F or W.

cdr3_aa,v_call
CASSLDGTLRYEQYF,TRBV11-2
CASSSGGGLGGETQYF,TRBV5-4
CASNGGAGISNEQFF,TRBV6-5
CASSIPGTGDTQYF,TRBV7-9
CACRKSGGAFEQYF,TRBV30
CSASPRLNEKLFF,TRBV20-1
CASSLTGCPSSGANVLTF,TRBV6-6
CASLKSGAADTQYF,TRBV6-5
CASSESTGAGTEAFF,TRBV7-9
CASSSVHTGILTGELFF,TRBV5-1
CATTRRQGVSAEAFF,TRBV5-6
CASSQEGLSSYEQYF,TRBV16
CASSTTKAGIHNQPQHF,TRBV19
CASSRQGPRFGNTIYF,TRBV10-2
CASSRETGQDVGNTIYF,TRBV4-1
CASSPGTGVVQGSSYEQYF,TRBV11-2
CASSFGTGGTGEQYF,TRBV7-9
CASSNSSEQYF,TRBV21-1
CASRPGTGHSGNTIYF,TRBV11-2
CASSSGTEAFF,TRBV9
CASSTDITRYEQYF,TRBV2
CATSRDWWRDSGTYEQYF,TRBV15
CSVARDSPAGPQHF,TRBV29-1
CASSPERPFYGYTF,TRBV3-1/TRBV3-2
CASSAGIGQNTGELFF,TRBV5-1
CASESSGGEETQYF,TRBV6-6
CAWSVSLSGVEFF,TRBV30
CASKRQRNTGELFF,TRBV6-4
CASSPSGAHQETQYF,TRBV19
CASSPYPTGSSYNEQFF,TRBV18
CASSPPGQENTDTQYF,TRBV18
CATTAGEGTEAFF,TRBV24-1
CASRPTLQGSYGYTF,TRBV6-5
CASSPQPRTSGGGTDTQYF,TRBV5-4
CASRQGYQPQHF,TRBV12-3/TRBV12-4
CSASVGRFNYGYTF,TRBV20-1
CASSFGGQSLMNTEAFF,TRBV7-9
CASNGGVPEQYF,TRBV6-4
CASSLTRTAGGRDTQYF,TRBV7-2
CASSVMSALLTYEQYF,TRBV6-1
CASSYSAGDQPQHF,TRBV6-5
CASSLGAGQGGYTF,TRBV5-1
CASSLPPPGNYGYTF,TRBV13
CASSAGLETDEQFF,TRBV5-1
CASSRESGQNLGGYTF,TRBV4-1
CASSQLAGGYNEQFF,TRBV2
CASSRAGSGGYTF,TRBV27
CASSSGHPRLGTEAFF,TRBV7-2
CASSRPDTSTIYF,TRBV4-1
CASSLTQGDNQPQHF,TRBV7-9
CASRLRLEETQYF,TRBV19
CASSLARTQGQPQHF,TRBV5-1
CASSLAWTNEKLFF,TRBV11-2
CASRGGQGASGYTF,TRBV4-1
CASSYDSSGNTIYF,TRBV6-5
CASSGNSGTGELFF,TRBV25-1
CASRLNRGRQETQYF,TRBV6-5